Below, 31 T cell receptor beta chains from the same sample are listed, as sequenced in a study of blood T cell repertoires in COVID-19. Produced via immunoSEQ multiplex PCR; TCRdb's table is partial and in-frame only. The sample has approximately 130,000 clones, roughly 90% seen once. The sequenced material came from peripheral blood. Receptors originate from a man between 50 and 59 years old with acute or convalescent COVID-19.

The table lists this clone with a count of one. V gene TRBV5-1 combines with J gene TRBJ2-1, with 10 positions matching TRBD1. The CDR3 is made up of 19 amino acids. Germline V gene lookup returns CDR1 SGHRS and CDR2 YFSETQ. The V gene end was trimmed by 1 base and the J gene end by 2 bases; junction bases not matched to a gene: 12. The CDR3 bases are TGCGCCAGCAGCTTGCCCGGAGGGGCGGGACAGGGGACCTACAATGAGCAGTTCTTC. Its protein product is CASSLPGGAGQGTYNEQFF.

The chain couples TRBV7-2 to TRBJ2-3, with 9 bases identical to TRBD1. The CDR3 is 14 residues long. With V trimmed by 5 bases and J by 4 bases, 4 bases remained unmatched. Germline loops: CDR1 SGHTA, CDR2 FQGNSA. CDR3 residues: CASSPWTGADTQYF. The DNA of the CDR3 is TGTGCCAGCAGCCCTTGGACAGGGGCAGATACGCAGTATTTT.

The rearrangement uses TRBV10-3 and TRBJ2-2; a possible D gene is TRBD1 (6 bases). Germline V gene lookup returns CDR1 ENHRY and CDR2 SYGVKD. V was pared by 9 bases and J by 3 bases, with 11 bases between. This CDR3 comprises 13 residues. The CDR3 loop reads CAIRDTHTGELFF. The CDR3 nucleotides read TGTGCCATTCGGGACACCCACACCGGGGAGCTGTTTTTT.

The gene calls are TRBV3-1 (or the pseudogene TRBV3-2) and TRBJ2-2; 9 bases line up with TRBD1. There are 16 residues in the CDR3. Germline lookup yields CDR1 LGHDT and CDR2 YNNKEL (reference sequence). The V segment lost 2 bases and the J segment 5 bases; nucleotides outside the gene matches: 6. In nucleotides, the CDR3 is TGTGCCAGCAGCCAACTTCCGGGACAGGGAACCGGGGAGCTGTTTTTT. Translation: CASSQLPGQGTGELFF.

The J gene is TRBJ2-5, the V gene TRBV2; D is unclear. The V end lost 6 bases, the J end lost 2 bases, and 4 bases lay between the germline ends. The CDR3 length is 11 residues. Germline lookup yields CDR1 SNHLY and CDR2 FYNNEI. This chain's CDR3 is CASSLQETQYF. In DNA, the CDR3 is TGTGCCAGCAGCCTTCAAGAGACCCAGTACTTC.

Of note for this clone: Germline is not matched at one junction end, which may reflect a read error. The chain is built from TRBV12-3 or TRBV12-4 and TRBJ1-2, with 7 bases that match TRBD1. The CDR3 is made up of 11 amino acids. The CDR3 protein is CASSATGRPEF. The CDR3 DNA reads as TGTGCCAGCAGTGCGACAGGGCGGCCGGAATTC.

V usage is TRBV4-1 and J usage is TRBJ2-7; tentative D call: TRBD1 (5 bases). V lost 0 bases to trimming and J lost 0 bases, with 6 bases between them. Per the germline V gene, CDR1 is MGHRA and CDR2 is YSYEKL. The length of the CDR3 is 14 residues. CDR3 loop: CASSQDGASYEQYF. CDR3 sequence (DNA): TGCGCCAGCAGCCAAGATGGGGCCTCCTACGAGCAGTACTTC.

The genes are TRBV27 and TRBJ2-7, with 16 bases fitting TRBD2. Germline-derived CDR1 and CDR2 are MNHEY and SMNVEV (reference sequence). V shed 4 bases and J 13 bases; nucleotides not matched to a gene: 4. CDR3 length: 13 residues. The CDR3 DNA follows: TGTGCCAGCAGTTCGGGACTAGCGGGGGGGAAATACTTC. Its protein product is CASSSGLAGGKYF.

This clone was seen more than once but under ten times. This chain links TRBV19 with TRBJ2-1, with 10 bases identical to TRBD1. The V gene end was trimmed by 4 bases and the J gene end by 7 bases; junction bases not matched to a gene: 7. From germline, CDR1 is LNHDA and CDR2 SQIVND (reference sequence). The CDR3 runs 15 residues. In DNA form, the CDR3 reads TGTGCCAGTAGTACCAGACAGGGGGCTAGGAATGAGCAGTTCTTC. Protein: CASSTRQGARNEQFF.

The CDR3 is CASSFRGGSYEQYF. In nucleotides, the CDR3 is TGTGCCAGCAGCTTTCGGGGGGGATCCTACGAGCAGTACTTC. This rearrangement joins TRBV7-2 to TRBJ2-7, with 8 bases that match TRBD2. The CDR3 has 14 amino acids. CDR1 and CDR2 (germline): SGHTA, FQGNSA. J lost 1 base, V lost 3 bases, and 2 bases had no gene match.

This clone appeared a single time. The gene calls are TRBV11-2 and TRBJ2-1; 13 positions match TRBD2. CDR3 length equals 15 residues. Unmatched junction bases numbered 4, after V lost 5 bases and J lost 6 bases. From germline, CDR1 is SGHAT and CDR2 FQNNGV. The CDR3 sequence is CASSGRTSGSNEQFF. The CDR3, as DNA: TGTGCCAGCAGCGGGCGGACTAGCGGGAGCAATGAGCAGTTCTTC.

This clone was found once. The chain carries TRBV24-1 and TRBJ2-1; TRBD2 agrees at 15 bases. The CDR3 loop spans 20 amino acids. V shed 2 bases and J 0 bases; nucleotides not matched to a gene: 7. Per the germline V gene, CDR1 is KGHDR and CDR2 is SFDVKD. The CDR3 loop reads CATSDSGLAGGLRSYNEQFF. For the CDR3, the DNA is TGTGCCACCAGTGATTCGGGACTAGCGGGAGGTTTACGCTCCTACAATGAGCAGTTCTTC.

By sample share, this clone is medium-sized. The V and J genes are TRBV5-1 and TRBJ2-4; maybe TRBD2 (5 bases). The CDR3 length is 19 residues. In germline, CDR1 is SGHRS, CDR2 YFSETQ. The germline V and J ends were trimmed by 4 bases and 0 bases, with 23 bases remaining between them. CDR3 residues: CASSREGSTGTLAKNIQYF. CDR3 DNA sequence: TGCGCCAGCAGCCGGGAAGGGAGCACGGGAACTCTAGCCAAAAACATTCAGTACTTC.

For this clone: Additional DNA sequences in this sample encode the identical CDR3. The chain joins TRBV4-1 to TRBJ2-7; possibly TRBD1 for D (5 bases). This CDR3 spans 13 amino acids. Looked up from germline, CDR1 is MGHRA and CDR2 is YSYEKL. Trimming pared 2 bases from V and 3 bases from J, leaving 8 bases between. CDR3 amino acids: CASSQKDSYEQYF. DNA for the CDR3: TGCGCCAGCAGCCAAAAAGACAGCTACGAGCAGTACTTC.

The J gene is TRBJ2-7, the V gene TRBV6-5; 8 bases match TRBD2. The CDR3 runs 13 residues. Germline V gene sequence: CDR1 MNHEY, CDR2 SVGAGI. V lost 8 bases to trimming and J lost 4 bases; unmatched junction nucleotides: 7. CDR3 sequence reads: CASSGLVYYEQYF. The CDR3 region has the DNA TGTGCCAGCTCGGGACTAGTTTATTACGAGCAGTACTTC.

The CDR3 loop reads CAWRPPGFNNQPQHF. For the CDR3, the DNA is TGTGCCTGGAGACCCCCGGGGTTCAACAATCAGCCCCAGCATTTT. The rearrangement links TRBV30 to TRBJ1-5, with D unclear. The CDR3 spans 15 residues. V lost 3 bases to trimming and J lost 3 bases, with 15 bases between them. Germline CDR1 and CDR2: GTSNPN and SVGIG (reference sequence).

V usage is TRBV19 and J usage is TRBJ2-2; 10 bases map to TRBD2. CDR1 LNHDA and CDR2 SQIVND come from the germline V gene (reference sequence). The CDR3 is 16 amino acids. V trimming: 7 bases; J trimming: 7 bases; junction bases outside the gene matches: 12. The CDR3 coding sequence is TGTGCCAGTACCCTCCGTGGAGCGGGAGGGGTCGGGGAGCTGTTTTTT. Translating gives CASTLRGAGGVGELFF.

This chain links TRBV6-1 with TRBJ1-2; D might be TRBD1 (5 bases). The germline CDR1 and CDR2 sequences are MNHNS and SASEGT. The germline V and J ends were trimmed by 3 bases and 4 bases, with 9 bases remaining between them. There are 13 residues in the CDR3. This chain's CDR3 is CASSDRQSYGYTF. The CDR3 coding sequence is TGTGCCAGCAGTGATCGACAGAGCTATGGCTACACCTTC.

This chain joins TRBV9 and TRBJ2-3, with D maybe TRBD2 (6 bases). The CDR3 sequence is 14 residues long. Looked up from germline, CDR1 is SGDLS and CDR2 is YYNGEE. With 4 bases removed from V and 3 bases from J, the gap between germline ends came to 12 bases. In DNA form, the CDR3 reads TGTGCCAGCAGCCCGGGGGTCGCTACAGATACGCAGTATTTT. This codes for CASSPGVATDTQYF.

The chain joins TRBV30 to TRBJ1-4, with D unresolved. The CDR3 spans 17 residues. Germline loops: CDR1 GTSNPN, CDR2 SVGIG (reference sequence). V gave up 8 bases and J gave up 2 bases, with 24 bases separating them. The CDR3 here is CAGDSPFPGATNEKLFF. In DNA form, the CDR3 reads TGTGCCGGTGACTCCCCTTTTCCGGGAGCGACTAATGAAAAACTGTTTTTT.

The chain links TRBV5-4 to TRBJ2-7; D uncertain. This CDR3 is built from 14 residues. Trimming shortened V by 1 base and J by 0 bases, and 8 bases separated the two germline ends. Germline CDR1 and CDR2: SGHNT and YYREEE (reference sequence). The CDR3 DNA follows: TGTGCCAGCAGCTTGTCCCTGAGCTCCTACGAGCAGTACTTC. Protein: CASSLSLSSYEQYF.

The chain recombines TRBV15 with TRBJ2-1; D is perhaps TRBD1 (5 bases). Germline-derived CDR1 and CDR2 are LNHNV and YYDKDF (reference sequence). CDR3 length equals 15 residues. V shed 4 bases and J shed 4 bases, with 14 bases lying between them. The CDR3 loop is CATSIQGQLYNEQFF. In DNA form, the CDR3 reads TGTGCCACCAGCATTCAGGGCCAACTTTACAATGAGCAGTTCTTC.

The chain recombines TRBV15 with TRBJ1-4; D perhaps matches TRBD1 (5 bases). CDR3 length equals 11 residues. Per germline, CDR1 LNHNV and CDR2 YYDKDF (reference sequence). V lost 7 bases, J lost 8 bases, and 8 bases lay in between. CDR3 sequence: CATTNREKLFF. CDR3 bases: TGTGCCACCACGAACAGGGAAAAACTGTTTTTT.

The rearrangement links TRBV21-1 to TRBJ1-1; TRBD1 is taken as the D call from the table, unchecked against the DNA. TRBV21-1 is shown as a pseudogene. The CDR3 length is 15 residues. The CDR3: CASSKDRDENTEAFF. The CDR3 nucleotides are TGTGCCAGCAGCAAAGACAGGGATGAGAACACTGAAGCTTTCTTT.

The chain recombines TRBV6-2 or TRBV6-3 with TRBJ1-2, with 8 bases matching TRBD1. CDR3 length: 15 amino acids. Trimming took 1 base from V and 6 from J; bases not matched to a gene: 7. Germline CDR1 MNHEY, CDR2 SVGEGT. CDR3 sequence reads: CASSYFQGAGDGYTF. The CDR3 coding sequence is TGTGCCAGCAGTTACTTCCAGGGGGCAGGCGATGGCTACACCTTC.

The chain combines TRBV11-3 with TRBJ1-1; 8 nucleotides line up with TRBD1. The CDR3 length is 15 residues. Per germline, CDR1 SGHNT and CDR2 YENEEA. Germline trimming cut 4 bases from V and 4 bases from J; bases unmatched to any gene: 8. The CDR3 protein is CASSYSGGQGTEAFF. The CDR3 DNA sequence: TGTGCCAGCAGCTACTCAGGGGGCCAAGGCACTGAAGCTTTCTTT.

V is TRBV6-4 and J is TRBJ1-5, with 8 bases aligning to TRBD1. Germline V gene lookup returns CDR1 MRHNA and CDR2 SNTAGT. This CDR3 comprises 14 residues. The J segment lost 7 bases and the V segment lost 6 bases, leaving 8 bases of the junction unmatched. The DNA for the CDR3 is TGTGCCAGCAGGCTACAGGGGGGCGGACAGCCCCAGCATTTT. Its translation is CASRLQGGGQPQHF.

This chain connects TRBV6-6 to TRBJ1-4; possible D gene TRBD1, 5 bases. Germline V gene lookup returns CDR1 MNHNY and CDR2 SVGAGI (reference sequence). This CDR3 contains 13 residues. V lost 6 bases to trimming and J lost 8 bases, with 13 bases between them. CDR3 DNA sequence: TGTGCCAGCAGACCCAGGACAAGGGAAAAACTGTTTTTT. It specifies CASRPRTREKLFF.

The chain joins TRBV6-5 to TRBJ2-7; 14 positions agree with TRBD2. With 4 bases clipped from V and 3 bases from J, the junction kept 5 bases outside the gene matches. Germline V CDR1 and CDR2: MNHEY, SVGAGI. CDR3 length: 16 residues. The CDR3 loop reads CASSSGTSGRYYEQYF. As DNA, the CDR3 is TGTGCCAGCAGTTCTGGGACTAGCGGGAGATACTACGAGCAGTACTTC.

This clone has only one observation. This chain connects TRBV4-2 to TRBJ1-2, with TRBD1 as a possible D gene (6 bases). Trimming left V 0 bases short and J 2 bases short, with 13 bases between. The CDR3 is made up of 16 amino acids. Per germline, CDR1 LGHNA and CDR2 YNFKEQ. CDR3 coding DNA: TGTGCCAGCAGCCAAGATCCGGCAGGGGACAACTATGGCTACACCTTC. It translates to CASSQDPAGDNYGYTF.

V and J are TRBV2 and TRBJ2-5, with 8 bases matching TRBD2. With 7 bases clipped from V and 4 bases from J, the junction kept 14 bases outside the gene matches. The CDR3 runs 16 residues. The germline gives CDR1 SNHLY, CDR2 FYNNEI. The CDR3 spells CASTDGLAVLGETQYF. The CDR3 coding sequence is TGTGCCAGCACGGACGGACTAGCAGTCCTGGGAGAGACCCAGTACTTC.